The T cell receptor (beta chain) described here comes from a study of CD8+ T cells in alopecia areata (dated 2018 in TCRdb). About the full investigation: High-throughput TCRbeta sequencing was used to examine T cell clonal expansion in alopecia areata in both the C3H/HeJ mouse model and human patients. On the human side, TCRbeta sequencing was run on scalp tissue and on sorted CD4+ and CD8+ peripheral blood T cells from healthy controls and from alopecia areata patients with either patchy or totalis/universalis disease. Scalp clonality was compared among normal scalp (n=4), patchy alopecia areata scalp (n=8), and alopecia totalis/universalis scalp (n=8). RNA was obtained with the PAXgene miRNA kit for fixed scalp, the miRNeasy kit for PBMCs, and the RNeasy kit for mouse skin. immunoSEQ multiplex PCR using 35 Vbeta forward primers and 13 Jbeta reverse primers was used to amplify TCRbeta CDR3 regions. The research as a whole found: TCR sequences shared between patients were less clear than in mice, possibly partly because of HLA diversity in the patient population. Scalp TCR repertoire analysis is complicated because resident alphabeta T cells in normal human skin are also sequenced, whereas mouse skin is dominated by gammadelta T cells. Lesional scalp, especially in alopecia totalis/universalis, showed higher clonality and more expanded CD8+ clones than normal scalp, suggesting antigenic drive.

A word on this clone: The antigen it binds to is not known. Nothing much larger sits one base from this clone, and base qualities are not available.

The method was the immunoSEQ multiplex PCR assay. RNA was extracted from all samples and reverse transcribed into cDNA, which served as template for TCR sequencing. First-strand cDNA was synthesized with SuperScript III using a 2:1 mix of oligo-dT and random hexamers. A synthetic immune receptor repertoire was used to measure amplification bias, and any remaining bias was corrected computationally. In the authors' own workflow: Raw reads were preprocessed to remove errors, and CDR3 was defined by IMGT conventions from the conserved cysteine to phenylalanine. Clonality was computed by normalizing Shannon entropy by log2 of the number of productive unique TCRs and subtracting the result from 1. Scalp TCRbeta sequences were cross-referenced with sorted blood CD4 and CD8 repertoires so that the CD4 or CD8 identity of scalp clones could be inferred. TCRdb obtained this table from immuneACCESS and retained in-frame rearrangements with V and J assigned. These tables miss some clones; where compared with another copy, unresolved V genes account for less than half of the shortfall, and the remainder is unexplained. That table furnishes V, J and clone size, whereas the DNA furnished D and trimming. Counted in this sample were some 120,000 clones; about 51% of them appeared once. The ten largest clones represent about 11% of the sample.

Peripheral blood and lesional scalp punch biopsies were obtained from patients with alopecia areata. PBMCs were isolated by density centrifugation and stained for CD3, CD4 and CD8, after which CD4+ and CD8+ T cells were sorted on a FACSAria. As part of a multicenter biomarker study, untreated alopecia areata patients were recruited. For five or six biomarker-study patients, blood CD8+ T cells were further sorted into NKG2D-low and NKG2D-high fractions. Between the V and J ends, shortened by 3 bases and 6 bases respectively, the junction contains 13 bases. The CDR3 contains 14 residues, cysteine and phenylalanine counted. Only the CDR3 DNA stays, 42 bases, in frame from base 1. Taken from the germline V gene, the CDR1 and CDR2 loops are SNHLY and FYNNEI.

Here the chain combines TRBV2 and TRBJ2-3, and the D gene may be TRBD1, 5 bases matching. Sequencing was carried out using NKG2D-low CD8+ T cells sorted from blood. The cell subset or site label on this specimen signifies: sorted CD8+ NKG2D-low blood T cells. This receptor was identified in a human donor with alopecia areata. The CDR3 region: CASSDPLTADTQYF. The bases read TGTGCCAGCAGTGATCCCCTGACAGCGGATACGCAGTATTTT.